Reported below is one T cell receptor (beta chain). The data derive from a study of identical twins. CDR3 length equals 14 residues. V was clipped by 3 bases and J by 4 bases, with 13 bases between them. Germline V CDR1 and CDR2: SGDLS, YYNGEE. A single record per CDR3 protein comes from TCRdb applying MiXCR to the 5' RACE reads. This sample yields 400,000 to 550,000 distinct CDR3 sequences, of which roughly a fifth are seen a single time; roughly 0.91% belongs to the top ten. This same sample was also taken into another study, of T cells expressing NK-cell markers. From that study: The authors restricted sorting to alpha-beta TCR T cells with an anti-gamma-delta TCR antibody in several experiments.

What was sequenced was CD4+ T cells sorted from blood. The chain carries TRBV9 and TRBJ1-2; the D gene is possibly TRBD1 (6 bases). The sequence was obtained from a woman aged 18-30 years in good health. CDR3 sequence reads: CASSASGASYGYTF. CDR3 bases: TGTGCCAGCAGCGCCTCAGGGGCAAGCTATGGCTACACCTTC.